Reported below is one T cell receptor beta chain. The antigen is unknown. With 60 Vbeta and 13 Jbeta primers, the PCR was carried out. Only in-frame clones appear in the TCRdb table, and some are missing; sequencing was by immunoSEQ multiplex PCR. The sample records fewer than 200,000 clones, 75% to 90% being singletons. This entry comes from a study of cytomegalovirus exposure and HLA in healthy donors. The CDR3 runs 14 residues. CDR1 and CDR2 (germline): ENHRY, SYGVKD. V was trimmed by 0 bases and J by 8 bases, leaving 11 bases between them. Findings of the study overall: Productive status was seen about 87% or about 30% of the time for most TCR beta V segments in an earlier analysis. The later analysis indicated that the majority of CMV-associated TCR beta chains appeared HLA-restricted.

The chain uses TRBV10-3 and TRBJ1-5; possibly TRBD1 for D (5 bases). Sequenced sample: PBMCs. This receptor was identified in a man between 25 and 39 years old in good health and CMV-seronegative. In nucleotides, the CDR3 is TGTGCCATCAGTGAGTCGCAGGGTTTGGAGCCCCAGCATTTT. Its protein is CAISESQGLEPQHF.